Shown below are 11 T cell receptor beta chains from a single sample sequenced in a study of T cell repertoires in cytomegalovirus infection. TCRdb reprocessed the reads via MiXCR and lists one record per CDR3 protein. The profile covers about 830,000 distinct CDR3 sequences, with approximately 32% appearing a single time and approximately 13% taken by the ten largest. Their target antigens are unknown. Sequenced here: cultured CD8+ T cells from PBMCs, sampled from culture after CMV antigen stimulation. The origin of the receptors is a human donor in good health (CMV status not recorded). Some clones in this sample may be carry-over from other donors' samples.

The chain links TRBV12-5 to TRBJ2-5, with 12 positions matching TRBD2. Losses at the gene ends were 7 bases for V and 4 bases for J; bases not matched to a gene: 10. The germline CDR1 and CDR2 sequences are LGHNT and FRNRAP. The CDR3 is 16 amino acids. CDR3 loop: CASASSGGAARETQYF. DNA for the CDR3: TGTGCTAGTGCGTCTAGCGGGGGGGCGGCACGAGAGACCCAGTACTTC.

This clonotype has only a few counts. The chain employs TRBV6-2 or TRBV6-3 and TRBJ2-1; D gene ambiguous. Trimming pared 8 bases from V and 3 bases from J, leaving 11 bases between. Looked up from germline, CDR1 is MNHEY and CDR2 is SVGEGT. The CDR3 is 13 amino acids. CDR3 residues: CASASSIYNEQFF. In DNA form, the CDR3 reads TGTGCCAGCGCATCCTCGATCTACAATGAGCAGTTCTTC.

This chain uses TRBV24-1 with TRBJ2-2; 8 nucleotides line up with TRBD1. CDR1 is KGHDR, CDR2 SFDVKD, per germline. This CDR3 contains 17 residues. With V trimmed by 1 base and J by 5 bases, 8 bases remained unmatched. The CDR3 is CATSDFDGQGFTGELFF. The CDR3 DNA reads as TGTGCCACCAGTGATTTTGATGGACAGGGCTTTACCGGGGAGCTGTTTTTT.

This clonotype has a handful of counts. The rearrangement joins TRBV27 to TRBJ1-5; D perhaps matches TRBD1 (6 bases). The CDR3 loop spans 17 amino acids. V was clipped by 4 bases and J by 9 bases, with 25 bases between them. Per germline, CDR1 MNHEY and CDR2 SMNVEV (reference sequence). The CDR3 sequence is CASSSRGGQPDVRPQHF. CDR3 coding DNA: TGTGCCAGCAGTTCTCGGGGGGGCCAACCTGATGTTCGGCCCCAGCATTTT.

The chain combines TRBV7-2 with TRBJ2-7; TRBD2 is a possible D gene (6 bases). This CDR3 is 13 amino acids long. The ends were cut back, 5 bases at V and 4 bases at J, with 12 bases in the middle. CDR1 and CDR2 (germline): SGHTA, FQGNSA. CDR3 DNA: TGTGCCAGCAGCCTGAATGGGGGGTACGAGCAGTACGTC. Its protein is CASSLNGGYEQYV.

To note about this clonotype: The final CDR3 position lacks the conserved phenylalanine or tryptophan, pointing to a likely read error. This chain joins TRBV7-6 and TRBJ1-1; possible D gene TRBD1, 5 bases. CDR1 and CDR2 from the germline V gene are SGHVS and FNYEAQ. Trimming pared 2 bases from V and 1 base from J, leaving 8 bases between. The CDR3 has 14 amino acids. As DNA, the CDR3 is TGTGCCAGCAGCTTACAGGGCCCGAACACTGAAGCTTTCTCT. It encodes CASSLQGPNTEAFS.

A few counts support this clonotype. This sequence joins TRBV7-6 and TRBJ1-4; D is uncertain. With 3 bases removed from V and 4 bases from J, the gap between germline ends came to 12 bases. The CDR3 sequence is 15 residues long. CDR1 SGHVS and CDR2 FNYEAQ come from the germline V gene. CDR3 loop: CASSLISRNNEKLFF. Written as DNA, the CDR3 is TGTGCCAGCAGCTTGATAAGCAGGAATAATGAAAAACTGTTTTTT.

This rearrangement joins TRBV5-4 to TRBJ2-2, with D tentatively TRBD1 or TRBD2 (6 bases each). In germline, CDR1 is SGHNT, CDR2 YYREEE (reference sequence). Trimming cost V 3 bases and J 7 bases, with 16 bases left between them. This CDR3 is 15 amino acids long. CDR3 protein: CASSWGDNSGGELFF. The CDR3 DNA is TGTGCCAGCAGCTGGGGGGACAACAGCGGCGGGGAGCTGTTTTTT.

Only a few counts were recorded for this clonotype. The J gene is TRBJ2-3, the V gene TRBV7-4; D gene uncertain. The CDR3 extends over 12 amino acids. CDR1 and CDR2 from the germline V gene are SGHVT and SQSDAQ. V was cut by 1 base and J by 7 bases, with 6 bases left in between. The DNA for the CDR3 is TGTGCCAGCAGCTTAGTGACGAATACGCAGTATTTT. It encodes CASSLVTNTQYF.

This clonotype came up once. The CDR3 sequence is CASSLGPPIYEQFF. As DNA, the CDR3 is TGTGCCAGCAGTTTGGGGCCCCCAATTTATGAGCAGTTCTTC. This chain links TRBV27 with TRBJ2-1; the D gene is possibly TRBD1 (5 bases). The germline CDR1 and CDR2 sequences are MNHEY and SMNVEV (reference sequence). The CDR3 runs 14 residues. The V end was cut by 3 bases, the J end by 8 bases, with 14 bases between.

This clonotype was seen repeatedly, ten times or more. The chain employs TRBV7-8 and TRBJ2-5; D remains unclear. Germline assignment: CDR1 SGHVS and CDR2 FQNEAQ. The CDR3 is 12 amino acids. Trimming removed 8 bases from V and 5 bases from J, with 12 bases in between. CDR3 amino acids: CASDRSRETQYF. The DNA for the CDR3 is TGTGCCAGCGATAGGTCTCGGGAGACCCAGTACTTC.